Following are 8 T cell receptor beta chains from one sample sequenced in a study of T cell responses to AZD1222 COVID-19 vaccine. TCRdb's table, derived via immunoSEQ multiplex PCR, lists solely in-frame clones and lacks some. The profile shows approximately 160,000 clones, roughly 93% of them singletons. The source was peripheral blood, collected on day 0 of AZD1222 vaccination. The receptors here all came from an adult in good health.

This clone has a handful of counts. The chain has TRBV3-1 (or the pseudogene TRBV3-2) and TRBJ2-7; D is unresolved. This CDR3 has 14 residues. V lost 0 bases and J 3 bases, leaving 9 bases between the germline ends. The germline CDR1 and CDR2 sequences are LGHDT and YNNKEL (reference sequence). CDR3: CASSQDLRSYEQYF. The CDR3 region has the DNA TGTGCCAGCAGCCAAGATCTTAGAAGCTACGAGCAGTACTTC.

The gene calls are TRBV4-1 and TRBJ1-2; TRBD1 might be the D (5 bases). Germline CDR1 is MGHRA and CDR2 is YSYEKL. Trimming pared 0 bases from V and 7 bases from J, leaving 12 bases between. The CDR3 covers 14 residues. CDR3 in DNA: TGCGCCAGCAGCCAAGAGCTGGGGGATCGTGGCTACACCTTC. It codes for CASSQELGDRGYTF.

The table lists this clone with a count of one. The chain carries TRBV7-9 and TRBJ2-7; the D call may be TRBD1 or TRBD2 (6 bases each). Germline CDR1 and CDR2: SEHNR and FQNEAQ (reference sequence). The V end lost 4 bases, the J end lost 6 bases, and 13 bases lay between the germline ends. This CDR3 has 13 amino acids. The CDR3 spells CASSYGGLSEQYF. The CDR3 bases are TGTGCCAGCAGCTACGGGGGCCTCAGCGAGCAGTACTTC.

This chain connects TRBV6-8 to TRBJ1-4; D gene uncertain. CDR1 is MNHGY and CDR2 is SAAAGT in the germline V gene. V was pared by 0 bases and J by 6 bases, with 17 bases between. The CDR3 runs to 17 residues. CDR3 sequence: CASSYSGVPGVDEKLFF. The CDR3 DNA sequence: TGTGCCAGCAGTTACTCGGGCGTCCCCGGTGTTGATGAAAAACTGTTTTTT.

The chain combines TRBV1 with TRBJ1-1; whether TRBD1, the table's D call, matches the DNA was not checked. TRBV1 is tagged as a pseudogene. The CDR3 consists of 17 residues. Here the CDR3 reads CTSSQDRTGSINTEAFF. DNA of the CDR3: TGCACCAGCAGCCAAGATAGGACAGGGTCAATCAACACTGAAGCTTTCTTT.

This clone appeared once. The chain is built from TRBV7-8 and TRBJ1-5; no clear D gene. Between the trimmed V and J ends, which lost 1 base and 7 bases, there was a span of 8 bases. The germline V gene has CDR1 SGHVS and CDR2 FQNEAQ. The CDR3 length is 13 residues. CDR3 coding DNA: TGTGCCAGCAGCTTAGGAGCCGCCCAGCCCCAGCATTTT. As protein: CASSLGAAQPQHF.

The CDR3 is CASRPPGQTDTQYF. CDR3 bases: TGTGCCAGCAGACCCCCGGGACAGACAGATACGCAGTATTTT. The rearrangement uses TRBV3-1 (or the pseudogene TRBV3-2) and TRBJ2-3, with 7 nucleotides matching TRBD1. Germline trimming cut 6 bases from V and 3 bases from J; bases unmatched to any gene: 6. Germline V gene lookup returns CDR1 LGHDT and CDR2 YNNKEL (reference sequence). The CDR3 consists of 14 residues.

Concerning this clone: At one of its ends the junction is not consistent with the germline gene, which may arise from a read error. The chain has TRBV27 and TRBJ1-6; the D gene is possibly TRBD1 (5 bases). The CDR3 extends over 13 amino acids. Germline-derived CDR1 and CDR2 are MNHEY and SMNVEV (reference sequence). The CDR3 is CASSLERDLPLFF. The CDR3 DNA is TGTGCCAGCAGTTTAGAAAGGGACCTACCCCTATTTTTT.